These 12 T cell receptor beta chains were sequenced from one sample in a study of blood T cell repertoires in COVID-19. Clones were sequenced by immunoSEQ multiplex PCR, and TCRdb holds only the in-frame ones, with some missing. Counted here are 90,000 to 100,000 clones, roughly 80% occurring once; the ten biggest clones make up approximately 6.8%. Sequencing input: peripheral blood. These receptors all stem from a man aged 55 to 69 with acute or convalescent COVID-19.

V is TRBV9 and J is TRBJ2-7, with D possibly being TRBD2 (5 bases). V was pared by 0 bases and J by 0 bases, with 7 bases between. Germline lookup yields CDR1 SGDLS and CDR2 YYNGEE. CDR3 size: 14 residues. CDR3 sequence reads: CASSVASGSYEQYF. The CDR3 DNA reads TGTGCCAGCAGCGTAGCAAGCGGCTCCTACGAGCAGTACTTC.

The chain is built from TRBV2 and TRBJ2-5, with D maybe TRBD1 (7 bases). Trimming cost V 6 bases and J 4 bases, with 12 bases left between them. The germline V gene has CDR1 SNHLY and CDR2 FYNNEI. The CDR3 totals 13 residues. The CDR3 nucleotides are TGTGCCAGCAGGGAGGGGGCAGGAGAGACCCAGTACTTC. It encodes CASREGAGETQYF.

The rearrangement joins TRBV18 to TRBJ2-5; D unresolved. This CDR3 spans 13 amino acids. Trimming took 0 bases from V and 4 from J, leaving 6 bases between them. Germline V gene lookup returns CDR1 KGHSH and CDR2 LQKENI. CDR3 residues: CASSPPIGETQYF. CDR3 coding DNA: TGTGCCAGCTCACCACCGATCGGAGAGACCCAGTACTTC.

The V call is TRBV2, the J call TRBJ1-5; TRBD1 aligns across 7 bases. V trimming: 2 bases; J trimming: 3 bases; junction bases outside the gene matches: 7. The CDR3 is made up of 16 amino acids. Looked up from germline, CDR1 is SNHLY and CDR2 is FYNNEI. The chain's CDR3 is CASSERTGQFNQPQHF. CDR3 in DNA: TGTGCCAGCAGTGAACGGACAGGCCAATTCAATCAGCCCCAGCATTTT.

The chain employs TRBV24-1 and TRBJ1-3; D not resolved. The CDR3 extends over 14 amino acids. V lost 3 bases and J lost 0, with 5 bases in between. Germline assignment: CDR1 KGHDR and CDR2 SFDVKD. CDR3 DNA sequence: TGTGCCACCAGTGATCGGAGCTCTGGAAACACCATATATTTT. It translates to CATSDRSSGNTIYF.

This clone was detected once. This chain uses TRBV5-4 with TRBJ2-3, with a possible D match to TRBD1 (6 bases). V lost 0 bases and J 3 bases, leaving 14 bases between the germline ends. CDR1 is SGHNT, CDR2 YYREEE, per germline (reference sequence). This CDR3 has 16 amino acids. CDR3 sequence: CASSLDPGVVTDTQYF. The CDR3 nucleotides are TGTGCCAGCAGCTTGGATCCAGGGGTGGTTACAGATACGCAGTATTTT. The variable domain in full, with the rest retrieved from reference TRBV5-4 and TRBJ2-3, is ETGVTQSPTHLIKTRGQQVTLRCSSQSGHNTVSWYQQALGQGPQFIFQYYREEENGRGNFPPRFSGLQFPNYSSELNVNALELDDSALYLCASSLDPGVVTDTQYFGPGTRLTVL.

This chain uses TRBV5-1 with TRBJ2-7; D is undetermined. V was cut by 1 base and J by 0 bases, with 11 bases left in between. The CDR3 runs 15 residues. Germline V gene sequence: CDR1 SGHRS, CDR2 YFSETQ. The CDR3 bases are TGCGCCAGCAGCTTGTCTTCCCCAGGCTCCTACGAGCAGTACTTC. Its translation is CASSLSSPGSYEQYF. Full variable domain (rest looked up from reference TRBV5-1 and TRBJ2-7): KAGVTQTPRYLIKTRGQQVTLSCSPISGHRSVSWYQQTPGQGLQFLFEYFSETQRNKGNFPGRFSGRQFSNSRSEMNVSTLELGDSALYLCASSLSSPGSYEQYFGPGTRLTVT.

The genes are TRBV30 and TRBJ1-1; TRBD1 matches 7 bases. Trimming removed 5 bases from V and 3 bases from J; junction bases left unmatched: 6. CDR1 GTSNPN and CDR2 SVGIG come from the germline V gene (reference sequence). This CDR3 is built from 13 residues. The CDR3 is CAWFEGGYTEAFF. The CDR3 DNA is TGTGCCTGGTTCGAAGGGGGCTACACTGAAGCTTTCTTT.

The chain links TRBV5-1 to TRBJ2-1, with TRBD1 matching 11 bases. Germline loops: CDR1 SGHRS, CDR2 YFSETQ. This CDR3 has 16 residues. V shed 4 bases, J shed 7 bases, and the junction held 10 bases outside the gene matches. In nucleotides, the CDR3 is TGCGCCAGCAGCCCGCGTGGACAGGGGGCGTTAAATGAGCAGTTCTTC. Translation: CASSPRGQGALNEQFF.

The chain recombines TRBV19 with TRBJ2-1; 7 bases are a match to TRBD1. The CDR3 has 13 amino acids. V dropped 3 bases and J dropped 10; count of bases not matched to a gene: 6. The germline V gene has CDR1 LNHDA and CDR2 SQIVND (reference sequence). CDR3 in DNA: TGTGCCAGTAGTATCTCGAGGGGGCTAGAGCAGTTCTTC. It specifies CASSISRGLEQFF.

The V and J genes are TRBV5-1 and TRBJ1-2, with a tentative D call TRBD1 (5 bases). V dropped 4 bases and J dropped 2 bases, with 18 bases sitting between them. Germline V lookup: CDR1 SGHRS, CDR2 YFSETQ. The CDR3 loop spans 16 amino acids. For the CDR3, the DNA is TGCGCCAGCAGCACAGGAATCAGTGCGGAGAACTATGGCTACACCTTC. Amino acid sequence: CASSTGISAENYGYTF.

The chain is built from TRBV28 and TRBJ1-2; perhaps TRBD1 as D (5 bases). The V and J ends lost 2 bases and 4 bases respectively, with 11 bases between them. The CDR3 covers 14 residues. Germline CDR1 and CDR2: MDHEN and SYDVKM. The CDR3 is CASSLADSLYGYTF. The CDR3 bases are TGTGCCAGCAGTTTAGCTGACAGTCTCTATGGCTACACCTTC.